One sample yielded the 28 T cell receptor beta chains listed below, sequenced in a study of blood T cells in healthy people across ages. For the second PCR, which ran for about 7 to 11 cycles, a sample-barcoded 5' primer and a J-beta primer mix were used. TCRdb re-derived calls from the 5' RACE reads in MiXCR, one entry per CDR3 protein. The sample consists of 800,000 or so distinct CDR3 sequences, 35% to 50% of them appearing once. The sample was blood. The receptors originated from a man older than 75 in good health.

This chain connects TRBV6-6 to TRBJ2-5; TRBD1 aligns across 9 bases. Germline trimming cut 5 bases from V and 11 bases from J; bases unmatched to any gene: 12. Per germline, CDR1 MNHNY and CDR2 SVGAGI (reference sequence). The CDR3 consists of 14 residues. CDR3 residues: CASSDDRGVREQYF. The DNA for the CDR3 is TGTGCCAGCAGTGACGACAGGGGGGTAAGAGAGCAGTACTTC.

The CDR3 loop is CSASFPSDYYGYTF. CDR3 DNA sequence: TGCAGTGCTAGTTTCCCCTCCGACTACTATGGCTACACCTTC. The chain carries TRBV20-1 and TRBJ1-2, with D unresolved. This CDR3 is built from 14 residues. V gave up 3 bases and J gave up 3 bases, with 14 bases separating them. Germline CDR1 is DFQATT and CDR2 is SNEGSKA (reference sequence).

The chain joins TRBV20-1 to TRBJ1-2, with TRBD1 matching 8 bases. Trimming at V came to 7 bases and at J to 3 bases, leaving 13 bases not matched to a gene. Germline CDR1 DFQATT, CDR2 SNEGSKA (reference sequence). This CDR3 region has 15 residues. In DNA form, the CDR3 reads TGCAGTGGCCCGCCCGGGACAGGTCTGGACTATGGCTACACCTTC. Residues: CSGPPGTGLDYGYTF.

This clonotype was seen only once. The chain has TRBV11-2 and TRBJ2-1; TRBD2 aligns across 14 bases. This CDR3 comprises 14 residues. V was clipped by 1 base and J by 15 bases; unmatched bases: 5. From germline, CDR1 is SGHAT and CDR2 FQNNGV. CDR3 in amino acids: CASSLGTSGRSGFF. The CDR3 nucleotides are TGTGCCAGCAGCTTAGGGACTAGCGGGAGGTCGGGGTTCTTC.

This clonotype was recorded many times. The chain carries TRBV12-3 or TRBV12-4 and TRBJ2-5; tentatively, D is TRBD1 (6 bases). The CDR3 loop spans 13 amino acids. The V and J ends lost 3 bases and 2 bases respectively, with 7 bases between them. The CDR3 DNA reads TGTGCCAGCAGTTTGGGGGCGCAAGAGACCCAGTACTTC. Encoded protein: CASSLGAQETQYF.

The V call is TRBV12-3 or TRBV12-4, the J call TRBJ2-1; the match to TRBD1 covers 9 bases. The junction had 4 bases not matched to a gene; V was cut back by 6 bases and J by 4 bases. This CDR3 comprises 14 residues. The CDR3 sequence: CASRRTGAYNEQFF. In DNA form, the CDR3 reads TGTGCCAGCAGACGGACAGGGGCGTACAATGAGCAGTTCTTC.

This chain links TRBV20-1 with TRBJ2-5; D is possibly TRBD2 (8 bases). This CDR3 is built from 14 residues. Per the germline V gene, CDR1 is DFQATT and CDR2 is SNEGSKA (reference sequence). V was cut by 6 bases and J by 11 bases, with 25 bases left in between. The chain's CDR3 is CSAPLGLGGYEQYF. The CDR3 DNA reads TGCAGTGCCCCATTGGGACTAGGGGGCTATGAGCAGTACTTC.

CDR3: CSAYIAGAYNEQFF. CDR3 coding DNA: TGCAGTGCTTACATAGCGGGGGCCTACAATGAGCAGTTCTTC. The J gene is TRBJ2-1, the V gene TRBV20-1; 9 bases match TRBD2. Unmatched junction bases numbered 4, after V lost 5 bases and J lost 2 bases. CDR1 and CDR2 from the germline V gene are DFQATT and SNEGSKA (reference sequence). This CDR3 spans 14 amino acids.

V and J are TRBV7-9 and TRBJ2-1, with D unresolved. The germline V gene has CDR1 SEHNR and CDR2 FQNEAQ (reference sequence). This CDR3 has 14 residues. Trimming took off 3 bases at V and 5 bases at J, with 11 bases between the two ends. In DNA form, the CDR3 reads TGTGCCAGCAGCTTCCCTGGGGAAAACAATGAGCAGTTCTTC. It specifies CASSFPGENNEQFF.

The chain links TRBV28 to TRBJ2-7, with D perhaps TRBD1 (6 bases). Germline CDR1 reads MDHEN; CDR2 reads SYDVKM. V lost 5 bases and J lost 2, with 13 bases in between. This CDR3 contains 14 residues. The CDR3 is CASSTTGFTYEQYF. CDR3 DNA sequence: TGTGCCAGCAGTACCACAGGGTTCACCTACGAGCAGTACTTC.

This clonotype was observed a few times. The chain links TRBV21-1 to TRBJ2-5; the table's D gene call, TRBD1, was not cross checked with the DNA. TRBV21-1 represents a pseudogene. This CDR3 comprises 16 residues. The CDR3 protein is CASSPPVTGAAETQYF. The CDR3 coding sequence is TGTGCCAGCAGCCCCCCTGTTACAGGGGCGGCGGAGACCCAGTACTTC.

This sequence joins TRBV12-3 or TRBV12-4 and TRBJ2-1, with 11 bases aligning to TRBD2. With 5 bases clipped from V and 0 bases from J, the junction kept 9 bases outside the gene matches. The CDR3 has 18 residues. CDR3 residues: CASSTGTSGASSYNEQFF. The DNA of the CDR3 is TGTGCCAGCAGTACGGGGACTAGCGGAGCCAGCTCCTACAATGAGCAGTTCTTC.

J is TRBJ2-3 and V is TRBV5-1; D assignment may be TRBD1 or TRBD2 (5 bases each). Germline CDR1 reads SGHRS; CDR2 reads YFSETQ. V was cut by 7 bases and J by 9 bases, with 9 bases left in between. The CDR3 totals 10 residues. In DNA, the CDR3 is TGCGCCAGCGTGGGGGACACGCAGTATTTT. Its translation: CASVGDTQYF. The full variable domain, its missing parts supplied by reference TRBV5-1 and TRBJ2-3, is KAGVTQTPRYLIKTRGQQVTLSCSPISGHRSVSWYQQTPGQGLQFLFEYFSETQRNKGNFPGRFSGRQFSNSRSEMNVSTLELGDSALYLCASVGDTQYFGPGTRLTVL.

The gene calls are TRBV20-1 and TRBJ2-1, with D possibly TRBD1 on 6 matching bases. Trimming cost V 2 bases and J 9 bases, with 14 bases left between them. The CDR3 is made up of 13 amino acids. In germline, CDR1 is DFQATT, CDR2 SNEGSKA (reference sequence). The CDR3: CSARIPGASEQFF. DNA of the CDR3: TGCAGTGCTAGAATCCCAGGGGCAAGTGAGCAGTTCTTC.

This chain connects TRBV12-3 or TRBV12-4 to TRBJ2-5; 8 bases are a match to TRBD1. The CDR3 extends over 16 amino acids. V gave up 5 bases and J gave up 3 bases; unmatched junction bases: 11. CDR3 DNA: TGTGCCAGCAGTCCACTTCGGACAGGGTACAAAGAGACCCAGTACTTC. This sequence encodes CASSPLRTGYKETQYF.

This clonotype was detected many times. The chain links TRBV27 to TRBJ2-7, with 7 bases matching TRBD1. Germline V CDR1 and CDR2: MNHEY, SMNVEV (reference sequence). The V gene end was trimmed by 6 bases and the J gene end by 0 bases; junction bases not matched to a gene: 5. The CDR3 contains 14 residues. CDR3 protein: CASRRTGSSYEQYF. The CDR3 coding sequence is TGTGCCAGCAGAAGGACAGGAAGCTCCTACGAGCAGTACTTC.

At least ten counts were recorded for this clonotype. The CDR3 protein is CSAPRSEGGNTGELFF. In DNA form, the CDR3 reads TGCAGTGCCCCAAGATCCGAGGGAGGTAACACCGGGGAGCTGTTTTTT. V is TRBV20-1 and J is TRBJ2-2, with D perhaps matching TRBD2 (6 bases). CDR3 size: 16 residues. The germline gives CDR1 DFQATT, CDR2 SNEGSKA (reference sequence). The V end was cut by 6 bases, the J end by 2 bases, with 19 bases between.

The chain has TRBV21-1 and TRBJ2-7; the D call of TRBD2 is as the table states it, not checked on the DNA. TRBV21-1 is a listed pseudogene. There are 15 residues in the CDR3. CDR3 in amino acids: CASSKANTDYDEQYF. The DNA for the CDR3 is TGTGCCAGCAGCAAAGCAAACACCGACTACGACGAGCAGTACTTC.

The CDR3 DNA reads as TGTGCCAGCAGTAACGTGGGAGGGTCCCAACACGAGCAGTTCTTC. It specifies CASSNVGGSQHEQFF. This rearrangement joins TRBV28 to TRBJ2-1; TRBD2 matches at 7 bases. The ends lost 5 bases at V and 10 bases at J; junction bases unmatched: 14. CDR3 length: 15 amino acids. CDR1 is MDHEN, CDR2 SYDVKM, per germline.

This clonotype was recorded a few times. Here the CDR3 DNA reads TGTGCCAGCAGTGAAACTAGCGTGATCACAGATACGCAGTATTTT. It codes for CASSETSVITDTQYF. The chain combines TRBV25-1 with TRBJ2-3, with TRBD2 matching over 7 bases. Germline V gene data show CDR1 as MGHDK and CDR2 as SYGVNS. This CDR3 contains 15 residues. J gave up 2 bases and V 2 bases, and 4 bases lay outside the gene matches.

A note on this clonotype: This may be a read error, as it is one base from a much larger clone. DNA for the CDR3: TGTGCCACCAGTGGGCAGGCGACCCACGAGCAGTACTTC. This encodes CATSGQATHEQYF. The chain couples TRBV24-1 to TRBJ2-4; no reliable D call. The DNA end favors TRBJ2-7, so the J call may be wrong. The length of the CDR3 is 13 residues. Germline CDR1 and CDR2: KGHDR and SFDVKD.

This clonotype was seen more than once but under ten times. This chain joins TRBV2 and TRBJ2-7, with 10 bases aligning to TRBD1. Germline lookup yields CDR1 SNHLY and CDR2 FYNNEI. CDR3 length equals 14 residues. Trimming at V came to 4 bases and at J to 5 bases, leaving 5 bases not matched to a gene. The CDR3 here is CASSGGTGEDEQYF. The CDR3 DNA reads TGTGCCAGCAGTGGGGGGACAGGGGAGGACGAGCAGTACTTC.

V is TRBV21-1 and J is TRBJ2-1; TRBD2 was called by the table and not checked on the DNA. TRBV21-1 is a recognized pseudogene. This CDR3 is 17 amino acids long. CDR3 DNA sequence: TGTGCCAGCAGCAATCTGACAGACTCTAGCGGGGCAAATGAGCAGTTCTTC. Residues: CASSNLTDSSGANEQFF.

V is TRBV7-9 and J is TRBJ2-7; 7 nucleotides align to TRBD1. V lost 2 bases to trimming and J lost 2 bases; unmatched junction nucleotides: 0. The CDR3 has 13 residues. Germline V CDR1 and CDR2: SEHNR, FQNEAQ (reference sequence). CDR3 DNA sequence: TGTGCCAGCAGCTTACAGGGGGCCTACGAGCAGTACTTC. As protein: CASSLQGAYEQYF.

A few counts support this clonotype. The chain is built from TRBV20-1 and TRBJ2-5; D unclear. There are 12 residues in the CDR3. V lost 6 bases and J 0 bases, leaving 8 bases between the germline ends. Germline V gene data show CDR1 as DFQATT and CDR2 as SNEGSKA (reference sequence). CDR3 protein: CSANTYQETQYF. The CDR3 region has the DNA TGCAGTGCAAACACCTACCAAGAGACCCAGTACTTC.

Note on this clonotype: A much larger clone lies one base from this, so it may be a read error. V and J are TRBV10-3 and TRBJ2-7, with D maybe TRBD2 (5 bases). This CDR3 has 13 residues. Per the germline V gene, CDR1 is ENHRY and CDR2 is SYGVKD. Between the trimmed V and J ends, which lost 6 bases and 0 bases, there was a span of 9 bases. CDR3 protein: CAISGRDSYEQYF. DNA for the CDR3: TGTGCCATCAGCGGACGGGACTCCTACGAGCAGTACTTC.

The gene calls are TRBV20-1 and TRBJ2-4, with D possibly TRBD1 on 5 matching bases. Germline CDR1 DFQATT, CDR2 SNEGSKA (reference sequence). The germline V and J ends were trimmed by 3 bases and 0 bases, with 30 bases remaining between them. The length of the CDR3 is 21 residues. The CDR3 DNA sequence: TGCAGTGCTAGTAACGCGAGAGACGGCCCCAGGGCCGTCCTAGCCAAAAACATTCAGTACTTC. This codes for CSASNARDGPRAVLAKNIQYF.

This clonotype was seen many times. This chain joins TRBV25-1 and TRBJ1-5; 10 positions match TRBD1. The CDR3 is 14 residues long. V lost 4 bases, J lost 7 bases, and 4 bases stayed unmatched. Germline lookup yields CDR1 MGHDK and CDR2 SYGVNS. The DNA for the CDR3 is TGTGCCAGCAGTGGGGGACAGGGGCTACAGCCCCAGCATTTT. Protein product: CASSGGQGLQPQHF.